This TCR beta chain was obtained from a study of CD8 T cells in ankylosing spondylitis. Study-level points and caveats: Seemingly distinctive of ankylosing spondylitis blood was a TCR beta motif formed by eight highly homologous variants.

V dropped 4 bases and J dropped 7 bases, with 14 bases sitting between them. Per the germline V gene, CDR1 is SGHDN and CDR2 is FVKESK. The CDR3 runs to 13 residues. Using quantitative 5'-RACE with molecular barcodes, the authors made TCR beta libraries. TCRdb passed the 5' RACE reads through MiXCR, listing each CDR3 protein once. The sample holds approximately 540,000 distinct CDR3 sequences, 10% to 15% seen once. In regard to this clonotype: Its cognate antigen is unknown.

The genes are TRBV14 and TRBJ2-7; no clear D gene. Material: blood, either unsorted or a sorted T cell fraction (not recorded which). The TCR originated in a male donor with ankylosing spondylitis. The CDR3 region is CASSPTLVWEQYV. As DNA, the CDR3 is TGTGCCAGCAGCCCCACCCTTGTCTGGGAGCAGTACGTC.